This entry describes one T cell receptor (beta chain). Germline CDR1 reads LGHNA; CDR2 reads YNFKEQ. Losses at the gene ends were 0 bases for V and 5 bases for J; bases not matched to a gene: 10. CDR3 size: 18 residues. Assay: immunoSEQ multiplex PCR; the TCRdb copy retains only in-frame clones and omits some. The sample consists of around 110,000 clones, more than 75% of them appearing once. The data derive from a study of radiotherapy plus CTLA-4 blockade in lung cancer. The clonotype comes from a human donor with non-small cell lung cancer that progressed on radiotherapy plus ipilimumab. Some clones in this sample may be carry-over from other donors' samples. V usage is TRBV4-2 and J usage is TRBJ2-5, with TRBD2 matching over 12 bases. The source was peripheral blood, collected from a patient treated with radiotherapy plus ipilimumab. Here the CDR3 DNA reads TGTGCCAGCAGCCAAGATCTCGTGACTAGCGGGGGAGGGGAGACCCAGTACTTC. This encodes CASSQDLVTSGGGETQYF.